This TCR beta chain emerged from a study of T cells in Graves' hyperthyroidism and ophthalmopathy. Germline CDR1 GTSNPN, CDR2 SVGIG (reference sequence). V shed 4 bases, J shed 6 bases, and the junction held 10 bases outside the gene matches. This CDR3 contains 14 residues. This clonotype was seen a few times. It was RNA transcripts that yielded the amplified TCR beta CDR3 regions. TCR CDR3 regions were first amplified by RT-PCR with HTBI primers. TCRdb used MiXCR to reprocess the multiplex PCR reads, holding one entry per CDR3 protein. The sample has hundreds of thousands of distinct CDR3 sequences, more than 15% seen once.

The sample consisted of blood. The origin of this receptor is a woman aged 40 to 55 with Graves' ophthalmopathy. V is TRBV30 and J is TRBJ2-7; 9 nucleotides agree with TRBD1. The CDR3 spells CAWTTGTGSGEQYF. The CDR3, as DNA: TGTGCCTGGACCACCGGGACAGGGTCCGGCGAGCAGTACTTC.